This T cell receptor beta chain is drawn from a study of multiple sclerosis patients with progressive multifocal leukoencephalopathy. The survey-level immunoSEQ assay was used. Some clones are missing from TCRdb's copy, which holds only in-frame ones; the method was immunoSEQ multiplex PCR. The table includes roughly 32,000 clones, about 87% detected once. As to this clone: Its target is not known.

Germline CDR1 is SQVTM and CDR2 is ANQGSEA. The CDR3 has 12 amino acids. V gave up 3 bases and J gave up 4 bases, with 9 bases separating them. Study-level points and caveats: In most PML patients, TRB repertoires appeared less diverse by entropy.

Indicated time point: time of PML onset. PML was diagnosed clinically and by MRI, then confirmed by JC virus DNA in cerebrospinal fluid. The genes are TRBV29-1 and TRBJ1-2; D is unclear. This sequence originates from a woman in her thirties or forties with progressive multifocal leukoencephalopathy. Sequencing was performed on PBMCs, taken from a patient treated with natalizumab. CDR3 in amino acids: CSVEGGLYGYTF. Here the CDR3 DNA reads TGCAGCGTTGAGGGAGGACTCTATGGCTACACCTTC.